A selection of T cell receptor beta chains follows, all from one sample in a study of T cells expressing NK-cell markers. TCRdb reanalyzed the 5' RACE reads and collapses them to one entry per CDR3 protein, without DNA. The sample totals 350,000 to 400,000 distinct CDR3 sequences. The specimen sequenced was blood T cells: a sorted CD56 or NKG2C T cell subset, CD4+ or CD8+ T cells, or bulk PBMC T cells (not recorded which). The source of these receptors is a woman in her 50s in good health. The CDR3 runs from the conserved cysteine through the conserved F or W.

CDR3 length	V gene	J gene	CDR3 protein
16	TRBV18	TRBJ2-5	CASSPLHSGRLETQYF
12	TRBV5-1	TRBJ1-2	CASSLGHDGYTF
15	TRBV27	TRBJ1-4	CASSLQTGSGEKLFF
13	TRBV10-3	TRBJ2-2	CATTRQSTGELFF
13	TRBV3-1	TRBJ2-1	CASSQIRLGEQFF
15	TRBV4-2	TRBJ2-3	CASSRNPTRPDTQYF
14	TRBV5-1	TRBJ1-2	CASSNHRDRHGYTF
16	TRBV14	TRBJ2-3	CASSRLGGLSTDTQYF
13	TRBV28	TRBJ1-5	CASRGGSNQPQHF
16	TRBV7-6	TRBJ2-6	CASSTAGISGANVLTF
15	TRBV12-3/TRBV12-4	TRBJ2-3	CASSLSTPTTDTQYF
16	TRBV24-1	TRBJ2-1	CATSDFTAGGYNEQFF
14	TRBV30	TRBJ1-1	CAWMNLGGVSEAFF
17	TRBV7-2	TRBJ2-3	CASSPFGTSGSTDTQYF
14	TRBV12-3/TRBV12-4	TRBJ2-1	CASRTGVIYNEQFF
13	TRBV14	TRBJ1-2	CASSLIQGSGYTF
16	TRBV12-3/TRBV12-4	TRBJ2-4	CASSLTGTPGKNIQYF
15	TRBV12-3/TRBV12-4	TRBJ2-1	CASTRDSSSYNEQFF
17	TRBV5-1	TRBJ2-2	CASSLSFGTGRTGELFF
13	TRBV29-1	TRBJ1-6	CSVEIGYNSPLHF
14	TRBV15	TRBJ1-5	CATSREGGLGPQHF
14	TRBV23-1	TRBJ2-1	CASNSLDSYNEQFF
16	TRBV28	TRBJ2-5	CASSSQLFLGQETQYF
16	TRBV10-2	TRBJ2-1	CASSVGGSSLRNEQFF
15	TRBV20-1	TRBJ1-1	CSASRFGGSATEAFF
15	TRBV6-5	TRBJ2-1	CASSYSAMAGYEQFF
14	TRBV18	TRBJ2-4	CASSEQLAKNIQYF
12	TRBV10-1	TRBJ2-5	CASSEEGGTQYF
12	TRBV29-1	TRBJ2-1	CSGGPLGGEQFF
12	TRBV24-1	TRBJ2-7	CATGTGVGEQYF
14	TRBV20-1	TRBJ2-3	CSASSGGFQDTQYF
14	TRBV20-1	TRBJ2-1	CSAARTSLLDEQFF
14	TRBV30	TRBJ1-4	CAWGPGLLNEKLFF
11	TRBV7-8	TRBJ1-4	CASRGNEKLFF
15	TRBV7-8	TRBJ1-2	CASSLRVGQGYGYTF
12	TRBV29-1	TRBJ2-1	CSGGVVYNEQFF
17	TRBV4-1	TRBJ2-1	CASSQLPSDSSYNEQFF
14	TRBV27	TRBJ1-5	CASSIDRAYQPQHF
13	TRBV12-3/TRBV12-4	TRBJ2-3	CASRLGETDTQYF
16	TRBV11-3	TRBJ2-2	CASSPLLGGRVGELFF
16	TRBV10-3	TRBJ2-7	CAISVQVGGSRYEQYF
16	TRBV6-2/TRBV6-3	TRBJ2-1	CASSYGRLDLGDEQFF
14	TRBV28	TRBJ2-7	CASSLSVDSYEQYF
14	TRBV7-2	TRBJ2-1	CASSLPGQGYEQFF
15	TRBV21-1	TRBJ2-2	CASRQGATITGELFF
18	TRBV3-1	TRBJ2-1	CASSLLAGRGFRNNEQFF
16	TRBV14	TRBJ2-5	CASSQEVVGVRGTQYF
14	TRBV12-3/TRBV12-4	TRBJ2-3	CASSLGTSTDTQYF
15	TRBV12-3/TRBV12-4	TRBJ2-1	CASSPGGTSGLQQFF